One sample yielded the 22 T cell receptor beta chains listed below, sequenced in a study of neurological immune-mediated disorders. Time point noted: technical triplicate 2. TCRdb redid the calling of the 5' RACE reads with MiXCR, one entry per CDR3 protein. The repertoire holds about 55,000 distinct CDR3 sequences, with 20% to 30% as singletons. The sample comprised PBMCs. These receptors were collected from a man between 60 and 75 years old with HTLV-1-associated myelopathy (HAM/TSP).

This clonotype occurred many times. The chain carries TRBV20-1 and TRBJ1-2; unclear D gene. Trimming cost V 3 bases and J 8 bases, with 10 bases left between them. The CDR3 loop spans 11 amino acids. Germline CDR1 DFQATT, CDR2 SNEGSKA (reference sequence). The CDR3 loop reads CSASSGVGYTF. The CDR3 region has the DNA TGCAGTGCTAGTTCCGGGGTCGGCTACACCTTC.

This clonotype was counted at least ten times. The chain is built from TRBV5-1 and TRBJ2-7; D is unclear. Trimming took off 0 bases at V and 3 bases at J, with 10 bases between the two ends. This CDR3 has 14 amino acids. Germline lookup yields CDR1 SGHRS and CDR2 YFSETQ. This chain's CDR3 is CASSLGVDLYEQYF. The CDR3 coding sequence is TGCGCCAGCAGCTTGGGCGTGGACCTCTACGAGCAGTACTTC.

The chain links TRBV20-1 to TRBJ2-6, with D unresolved. The V gene's germline CDR1 is DFQATT and CDR2 SNEGSKA (reference sequence). V lost 0 bases, J lost 8 bases, and 17 bases lay in between. The CDR3 has 16 residues. The CDR3 loop reads CSARDLVKGNTNVLTF. In nucleotides, the CDR3 is TGCAGTGCTAGAGATTTGGTGAAGGGCAATACCAACGTCCTGACTTTC.

This clonotype was counted many times. This sequence joins TRBV12-3 or TRBV12-4 and TRBJ1-6, with D possibly being TRBD1 (6 bases). V lost 7 bases and J 7 bases, leaving 14 bases between the germline ends. This CDR3 is built from 14 residues. The CDR3: CASTPDSSNSPLHF. CDR3 bases: TGTGCCAGCACCCCGGACAGTTCAAATTCACCCCTCCACTTT.

V and J are TRBV10-2 and TRBJ1-5; D is uncertain. The V gene lost 4 bases and the J gene lost 2 bases, with 9 bases spanning the gap. There are 14 residues in the CDR3. The germline V gene has CDR1 WSHSY and CDR2 SAAADI. This CDR3 is CASSGVAGNQPQHF. CDR3 bases: TGCGCCAGCAGTGGGGTCGCAGGCAATCAGCCCCAGCATTTT.

This clonotype was recorded at least ten times. V is TRBV20-1 and J is TRBJ1-1; perhaps TRBD1 as D (5 bases). The V and J ends lost 5 bases and 3 bases respectively, with 16 bases between them. This CDR3 contains 14 residues. Germline V gene lookup returns CDR1 DFQATT and CDR2 SNEGSKA (reference sequence). Here the CDR3 reads CSASPGVGDTEAFF. The CDR3 nucleotides are TGCAGTGCTTCGCCCGGGGTAGGGGACACTGAAGCTTTCTTT.

This clonotype was found many times. This chain connects TRBV7-2 to TRBJ2-1; 7 nucleotides match TRBD1. Unmatched junction bases numbered 6, after V lost 8 bases and J lost 5 bases. Germline assignment: CDR1 SGHTA and CDR2 FQGNSA. The CDR3 runs 13 residues. CDR3 bases: TGTGCCAGCCGCCCCCAGGGGGACAATGAGCAGTTCTTC. Translated, it gives CASRPQGDNEQFF.

In nucleotides, the CDR3 is TGCAGTGCTAGAGTTAGTCGGCGGTCGAGCTACTACAATGAGCAGTTCTTC. It specifies CSARVSRRSSYYNEQFF. The chain couples TRBV20-1 to TRBJ2-1; D remains ambiguous. The ends were cut back, 1 base at V and 3 bases at J, with 19 bases in the middle. Germline V gives CDR1 DFQATT, CDR2 SNEGSKA (reference sequence). The CDR3 runs 17 residues.

This clonotype was seen many times. The chain joins TRBV28 to TRBJ2-7; unclear D gene. Germline CDR1 and CDR2: MDHEN and SYDVKM. Trimming stripped 6 bases from V and 9 bases from J, with 9 bases between. The CDR3 has 10 residues. The CDR3 is CASSNKRQYF. Written as DNA, the CDR3 is TGTGCCAGCAGCAACAAGCGGCAGTACTTC.

Many counts were recorded for this clonotype. The CDR3 region is CASSSTGNNFNEQFF. CDR3 bases: TGCGCCAGCAGCTCAACAGGGAATAACTTCAATGAGCAGTTCTTC. This rearrangement joins TRBV5-1 to TRBJ2-1, with a possible D match to TRBD1 (6 bases). The germline V gene has CDR1 SGHRS and CDR2 YFSETQ. CDR3 length: 15 residues. V was clipped by 3 bases and J by 6 bases, with 16 bases between them.

This clonotype was seen repeatedly, ten times or more. CDR3: CASSLAGVRNEQFF. The CDR3 DNA reads TGTGCCAGCAGCTTAGCGGGAGTCAGAAATGAGCAGTTCTTC. This chain joins TRBV11-2 and TRBJ2-1; tentative D call: TRBD2 (6 bases). Trimming shortened V by 1 base and J by 7 bases, and 11 bases separated the two germline ends. Germline V gene data show CDR1 as SGHAT and CDR2 as FQNNGV. There are 14 residues in the CDR3.

This clonotype was counted many times. The chain links TRBV4-1 to TRBJ2-1, with D possibly matching TRBD2 (5 bases). Trimming cost V 4 bases and J 12 bases, with 22 bases left between them. Germline CDR1 reads MGHRA; CDR2 reads YSYEKL. The CDR3 totals 15 residues. CDR3 coding DNA: TGCGCCAGCAGCCTGGTGGGAGTCCCCGAAGAAGGGCAGTTCTTC. This sequence encodes CASSLVGVPEEGQFF.

The gene calls are TRBV11-2 and TRBJ2-1; no definite D call. Trimming took off 5 bases at V and 0 bases at J, with 11 bases between the two ends. The CDR3 runs to 15 residues. The germline CDR1 and CDR2 sequences are SGHAT and FQNNGV. In DNA, the CDR3 is TGTGCCAGCAGCCCCGAGAGAGGCTCCTACAATGAGCAGTTCTTC. It encodes CASSPERGSYNEQFF.

This clonotype was found many times. The chain has TRBV3-1 and TRBJ1-1; 7 bases map to TRBD1. The CDR3 is made up of 16 amino acids. Germline-derived CDR1 and CDR2 are LGHDT and YNNKEL (reference sequence). Unmatched junction bases numbered 8, after V lost 4 bases and J lost 0 bases. The CDR3 region has the DNA TGTGCCAGCAGCCCCACAGGGGCGGTGTTGAACACTGAAGCTTTCTTT. Translated, it gives CASSPTGAVLNTEAFF. Variable domain in full (rest from reference TRBV3-1 and TRBJ1-1): DTAVSQTPKYLVTQMGNDKSIKCEQNLGHDTMYWYKQDSKKFLKIMFSYNNKELIINETVPNRFSPKSPDKAHLNLHINSLELGDSAVYFCASSPTGAVLNTEAFFGQGTRLTVV.

In its sample, this clonotype was seen many times. The chain combines TRBV28 with TRBJ2-7; 7 nucleotides match TRBD2. Unmatched junction bases numbered 15, after V lost 7 bases and J lost 6 bases. CDR3 length: 15 amino acids. CDR1 and CDR2 (germline): MDHEN, SYDVKM. The CDR3 sequence: CASTLAGVGFTEQYF. The CDR3 nucleotides read TGTGCCAGCACCCTGGCGGGGGTGGGGTTCACCGAGCAGTACTTC.

This clonotype was seen at least ten times. The V and J genes are TRBV18 and TRBJ2-7; no definite D call. V gave up 3 bases and J gave up 2 bases, with 5 bases separating them. CDR1 KGHSH and CDR2 LQKENI come from the germline V gene. This CDR3 has 12 residues. DNA for the CDR3: TGTGCCAGCTCACCCGACACCTACGAGCAGTACTTC. Translated: CASSPDTYEQYF.

In its sample, this clonotype was seen many times. J is TRBJ2-5 and V is TRBV20-1; no firm D call. This CDR3 has 11 amino acids. V was pared by 5 bases and J by 0 bases, with 4 bases between. Germline V gene data show CDR1 as DFQATT and CDR2 as SNEGSKA (reference sequence). The CDR3 region is CSARHQETQYF. The CDR3 nucleotides read TGCAGTGCTCGGCACCAAGAGACCCAGTACTTC.

There are many counts of this clonotype. This chain connects TRBV5-1 to TRBJ2-1, with 9 positions matching TRBD2. Germline CDR1 reads SGHRS; CDR2 reads YFSETQ. V lost 0 bases, J lost 7 bases, and 11 bases stayed unmatched. The CDR3 spans 17 residues. The CDR3 bases are TGCGCCAGCAGCTTGGAGGAGTCTAGCGGGAAGTTGAATGAGCAGTTCTTC. Its translation: CASSLEESSGKLNEQFF. Together with reference TRBV5-1 and TRBJ2-1, the CDR3 gives the full variable domain: KAGVTQTPRYLIKTRGQQVTLSCSPISGHRSVSWYQQTPGQGLQFLFEYFSETQRNKGNFPGRFSGRQFSNSRSEMNVSTLELGDSALYLCASSLEESSGKLNEQFFGPGTRLTVL.

This clonotype was detected ten times or more. The CDR3 DNA follows: TGCAGTGCTGAGGGGGGGACAGGGGGCCGAAGAGGCTACACCTTC. It encodes CSAEGGTGGRRGYTF. This sequence joins TRBV20-1 and TRBJ1-2, with 12 positions matching TRBD1. CDR1 is DFQATT and CDR2 is SNEGSKA in the germline V gene (reference sequence). V lost 5 bases to trimming and J lost 8 bases; unmatched junction nucleotides: 12. The CDR3 sequence is 15 residues long.

This clonotype was detected many times. The V gene is TRBV20-1, the J gene TRBJ1-1, with D unclear. The CDR3 is made up of 13 amino acids. The germline gives CDR1 DFQATT, CDR2 SNEGSKA (reference sequence). Trimming left V 1 base short and J 0 bases short, with 6 bases between. The CDR3 DNA is TGCAGTGCTAGAGCAACAATGAACACTGAAGCTTTCTTT. Translated: CSARATMNTEAFF.

This clonotype was found many times. The CDR3 bases are TGCAGCGTGGGGACAGGCTCTGTGCAGACCCAGTACTTC. Translated: CSVGTGSVQTQYF. The chain joins TRBV29-1 to TRBJ2-5; 8 nucleotides match TRBD1. V shed 6 bases and J 6 bases; nucleotides not matched to a gene: 9. Germline V gene data show CDR1 as SQVTM and CDR2 as ANQGSEA. The CDR3 contains 13 residues.

There are many counts of this clonotype. The rearrangement links TRBV28 to TRBJ2-7, with D hard to call. V dropped 2 bases and J dropped 1 base, with 12 bases sitting between them. The CDR3 consists of 15 residues. CDR1 is MDHEN, CDR2 SYDVKM, per germline. This CDR3 reads CASSLLGTLSYEQYF. CDR3 DNA: TGTGCCAGCAGTTTACTTGGCACTTTATCCTACGAGCAGTACTTC. Drawing the rest from reference TRBV28 and TRBJ2-7, the complete variable domain is DVKVTQSSRYLVKRTGEKVFLECVQDMDHENMFWYRQDPGLGLRLIYFSYDVKMKEKGDIPEGYSVSREKKERFSLILESASTNQTSMYLCASSLLGTLSYEQYFGPGTRLTVT.